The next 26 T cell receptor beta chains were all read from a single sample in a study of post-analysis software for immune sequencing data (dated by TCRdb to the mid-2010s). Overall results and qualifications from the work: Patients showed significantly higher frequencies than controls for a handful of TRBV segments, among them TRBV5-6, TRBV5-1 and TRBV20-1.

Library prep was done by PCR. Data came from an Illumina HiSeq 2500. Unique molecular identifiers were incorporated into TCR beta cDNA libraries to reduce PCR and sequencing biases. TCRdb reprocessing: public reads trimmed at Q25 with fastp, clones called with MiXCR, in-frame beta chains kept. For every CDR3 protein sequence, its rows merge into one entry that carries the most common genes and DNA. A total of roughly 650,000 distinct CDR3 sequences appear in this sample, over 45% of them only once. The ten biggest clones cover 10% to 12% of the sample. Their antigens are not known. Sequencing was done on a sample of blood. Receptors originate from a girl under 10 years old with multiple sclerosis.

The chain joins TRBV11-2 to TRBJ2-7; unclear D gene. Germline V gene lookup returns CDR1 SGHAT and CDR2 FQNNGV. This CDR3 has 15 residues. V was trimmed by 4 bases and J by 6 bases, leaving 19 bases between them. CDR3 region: CASSSRVGQDGEQYF. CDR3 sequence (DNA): TGTGCCAGCAGCTCCAGAGTCGGCCAGGATGGCGAGCAGTACTTC.

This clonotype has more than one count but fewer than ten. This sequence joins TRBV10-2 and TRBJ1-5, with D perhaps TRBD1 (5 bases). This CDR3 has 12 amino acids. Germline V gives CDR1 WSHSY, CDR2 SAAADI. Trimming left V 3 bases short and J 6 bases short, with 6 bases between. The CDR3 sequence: CASSDGGQPQHF. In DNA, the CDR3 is TGCGCCAGCAGTGATGGGGGTCAGCCCCAGCATTTT.

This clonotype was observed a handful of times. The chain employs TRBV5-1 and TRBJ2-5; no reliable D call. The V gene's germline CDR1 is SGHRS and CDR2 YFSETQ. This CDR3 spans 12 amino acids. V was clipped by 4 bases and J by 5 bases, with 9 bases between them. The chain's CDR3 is CASSTKRETQYF. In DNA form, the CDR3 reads TGCGCCAGCAGCACCAAACGGGAGACCCAGTACTTC.

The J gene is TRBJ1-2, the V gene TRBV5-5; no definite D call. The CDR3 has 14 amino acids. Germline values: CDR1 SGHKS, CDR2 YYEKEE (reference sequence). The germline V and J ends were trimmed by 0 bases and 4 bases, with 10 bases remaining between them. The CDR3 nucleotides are TGTGCCAGCAGCTTGGGGCGAGAGAGCTATGGCTACACCTTC. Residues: CASSLGRESYGYTF.

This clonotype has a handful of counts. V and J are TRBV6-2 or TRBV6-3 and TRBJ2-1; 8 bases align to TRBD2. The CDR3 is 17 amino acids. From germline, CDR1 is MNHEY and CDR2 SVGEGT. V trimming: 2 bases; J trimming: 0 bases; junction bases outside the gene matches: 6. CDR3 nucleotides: TGTGCCAGCAGTTACATATCGGGGGGGCCCTCCTACAATGAGCAGTTCTTC. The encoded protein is CASSYISGGPSYNEQFF.

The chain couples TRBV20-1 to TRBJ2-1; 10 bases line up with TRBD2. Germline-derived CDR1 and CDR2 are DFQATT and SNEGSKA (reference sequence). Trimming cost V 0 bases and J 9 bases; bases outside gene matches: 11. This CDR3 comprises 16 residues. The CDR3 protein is CSARDPLAGGVFEQFF. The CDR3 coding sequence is TGCAGTGCTAGAGATCCATTAGCGGGAGGAGTTTTTGAGCAGTTCTTC.

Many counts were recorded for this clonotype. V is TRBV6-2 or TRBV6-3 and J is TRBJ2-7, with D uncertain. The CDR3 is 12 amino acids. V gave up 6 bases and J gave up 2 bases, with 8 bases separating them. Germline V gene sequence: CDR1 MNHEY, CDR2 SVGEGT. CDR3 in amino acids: CASRDRAYEQYF. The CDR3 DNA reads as TGTGCCAGCAGGGACCGAGCCTACGAGCAGTACTTC.

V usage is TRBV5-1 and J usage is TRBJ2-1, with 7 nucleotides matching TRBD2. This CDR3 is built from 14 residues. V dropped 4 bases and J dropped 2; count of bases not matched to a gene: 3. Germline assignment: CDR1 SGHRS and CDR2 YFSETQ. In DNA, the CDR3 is TGCGCCAGCAGCCAGCGGGACCCCTACAATGAGCAGTTCTTC. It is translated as CASSQRDPYNEQFF. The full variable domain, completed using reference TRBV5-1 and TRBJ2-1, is KAGVTQTPRYLIKTRGQQVTLSCSPISGHRSVSWYQQTPGQGLQFLFEYFSETQRNKGNFPGRFSGRQFSNSRSEMNVSTLELGDSALYLCASSQRDPYNEQFFGPGTRLTVL.

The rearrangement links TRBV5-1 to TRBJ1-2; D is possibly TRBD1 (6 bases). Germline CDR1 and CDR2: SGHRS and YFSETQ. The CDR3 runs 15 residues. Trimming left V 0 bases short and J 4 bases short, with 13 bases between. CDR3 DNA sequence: TGCGCCAGCAGCTTGGAAACAGGGATCAGCTATGGCTACACCTTC. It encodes CASSLETGISYGYTF.

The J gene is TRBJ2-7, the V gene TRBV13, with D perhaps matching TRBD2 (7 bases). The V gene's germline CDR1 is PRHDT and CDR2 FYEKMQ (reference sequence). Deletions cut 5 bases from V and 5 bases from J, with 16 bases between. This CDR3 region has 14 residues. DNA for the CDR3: TGTGCCAGCAGCCTACAGGGCGGGGGACACGAGCAGTACTTC. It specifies CASSLQGGGHEQYF.

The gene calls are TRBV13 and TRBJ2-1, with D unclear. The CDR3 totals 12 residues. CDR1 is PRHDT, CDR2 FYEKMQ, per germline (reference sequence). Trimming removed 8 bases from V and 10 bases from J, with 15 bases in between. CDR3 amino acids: CASVSPRREQFF. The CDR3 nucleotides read TGTGCCAGCGTCTCCCCCCGAAGGGAGCAGTTCTTC.

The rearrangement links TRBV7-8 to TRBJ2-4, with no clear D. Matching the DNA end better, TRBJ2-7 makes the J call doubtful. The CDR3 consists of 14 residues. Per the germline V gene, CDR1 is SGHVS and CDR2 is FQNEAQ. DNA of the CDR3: TGTGCCAGCAGCTTAGCGGGTAAAAACTACGAGCAGTACTTC. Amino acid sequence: CASSLAGKNYEQYF.

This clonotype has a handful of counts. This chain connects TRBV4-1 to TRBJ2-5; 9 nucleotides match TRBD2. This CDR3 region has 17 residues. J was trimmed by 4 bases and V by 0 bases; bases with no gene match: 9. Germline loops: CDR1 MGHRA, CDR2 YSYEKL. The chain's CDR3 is CASSQEVLAGIIETQYF. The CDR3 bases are TGCGCCAGCAGCCAAGAGGTCCTAGCGGGAATAATAGAGACCCAGTACTTC.

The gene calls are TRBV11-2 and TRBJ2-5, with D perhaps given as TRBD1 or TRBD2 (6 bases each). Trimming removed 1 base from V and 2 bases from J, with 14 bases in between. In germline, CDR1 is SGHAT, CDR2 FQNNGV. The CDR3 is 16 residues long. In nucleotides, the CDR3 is TGTGCCAGCAGCTTAGTTCCGGGGGCAGATCAAGAGACCCAGTACTTC. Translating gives CASSLVPGADQETQYF.

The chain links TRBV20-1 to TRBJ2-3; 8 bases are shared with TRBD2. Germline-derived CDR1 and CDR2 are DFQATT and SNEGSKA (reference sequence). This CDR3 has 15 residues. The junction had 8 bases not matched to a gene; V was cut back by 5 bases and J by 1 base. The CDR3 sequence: CSASPFSGGTDTQYF. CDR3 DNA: TGCAGTGCTTCCCCTTTTAGCGGGGGCACAGATACGCAGTATTTT.

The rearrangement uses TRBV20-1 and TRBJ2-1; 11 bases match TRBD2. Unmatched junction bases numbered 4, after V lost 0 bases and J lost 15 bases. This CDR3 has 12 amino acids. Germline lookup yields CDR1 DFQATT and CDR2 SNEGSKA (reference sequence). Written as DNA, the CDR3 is TGCAGTGCTAGAGACACTAGCGGGAGCCCGTTCTTC. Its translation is CSARDTSGSPFF.

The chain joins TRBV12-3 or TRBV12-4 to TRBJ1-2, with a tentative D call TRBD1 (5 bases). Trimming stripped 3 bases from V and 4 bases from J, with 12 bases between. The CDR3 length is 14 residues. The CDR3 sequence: CASSLRRGIYGYTF. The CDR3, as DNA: TGTGCCAGCAGTTTGAGAAGGGGCATCTATGGCTACACCTTC.

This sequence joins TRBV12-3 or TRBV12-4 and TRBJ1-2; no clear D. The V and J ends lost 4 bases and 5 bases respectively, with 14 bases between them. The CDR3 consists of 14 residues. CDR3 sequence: CASSSPAAFYGYTF. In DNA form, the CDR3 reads TGTGCCAGCAGTTCACCAGCGGCCTTTTATGGCTACACCTTC.

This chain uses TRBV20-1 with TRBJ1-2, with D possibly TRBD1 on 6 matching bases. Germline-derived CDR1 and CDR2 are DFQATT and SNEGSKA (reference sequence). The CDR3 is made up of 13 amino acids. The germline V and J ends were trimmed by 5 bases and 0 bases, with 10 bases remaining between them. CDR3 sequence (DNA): TGCAGTGCTGGGGGACAAGCTAACTATGGCTACACCTTC. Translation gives CSAGGQANYGYTF.

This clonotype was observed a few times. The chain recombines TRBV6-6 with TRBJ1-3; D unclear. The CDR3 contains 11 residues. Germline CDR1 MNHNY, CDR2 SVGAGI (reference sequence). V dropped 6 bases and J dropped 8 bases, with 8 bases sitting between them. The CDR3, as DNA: TGTGCCAGCAGCCTCGATGACACCATATATTTT. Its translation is CASSLDDTIYF.

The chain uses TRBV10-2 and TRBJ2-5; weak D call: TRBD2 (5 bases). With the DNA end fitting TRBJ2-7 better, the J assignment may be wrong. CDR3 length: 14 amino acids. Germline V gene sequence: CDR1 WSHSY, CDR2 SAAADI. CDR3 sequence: CASSEDVGLREQYF. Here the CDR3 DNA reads TGCGCCAGCAGTGAAGATGTTGGACTCCGCGAGCAGTACTTC.

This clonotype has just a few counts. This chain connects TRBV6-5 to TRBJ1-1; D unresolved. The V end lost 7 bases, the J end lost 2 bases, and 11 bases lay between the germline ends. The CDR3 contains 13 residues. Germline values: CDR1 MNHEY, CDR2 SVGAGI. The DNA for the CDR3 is TGTGCCAGCACCCTTGGCAGAAACACTGAAGCTTTCTTT. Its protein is CASTLGRNTEAFF.

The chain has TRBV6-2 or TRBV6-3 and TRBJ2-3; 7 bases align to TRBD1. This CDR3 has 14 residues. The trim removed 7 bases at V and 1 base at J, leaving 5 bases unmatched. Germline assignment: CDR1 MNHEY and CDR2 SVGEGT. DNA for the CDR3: TGTGCCAGCATGGAAAGGGGGCGCACAGATACGCAGTATTTT. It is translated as CASMERGRTDTQYF.

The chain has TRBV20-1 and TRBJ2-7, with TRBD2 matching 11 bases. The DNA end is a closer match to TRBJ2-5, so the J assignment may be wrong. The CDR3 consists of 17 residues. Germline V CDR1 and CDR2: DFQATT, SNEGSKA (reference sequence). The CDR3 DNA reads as TGCAGTGCTAGAGATCCTAGCGGGGGGCTTCGGGTAGAGACCCAGTACTTC. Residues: CSARDPSGGLRVETQYF.

This chain's CDR3 is CASRSGSYNEQFF. The CDR3, as DNA: TGTGCCAGCAGAAGCGGGTCCTACAATGAGCAGTTCTTC. This chain connects TRBV28 to TRBJ2-1, with a possible D match to TRBD2 (6 bases). The length of the CDR3 is 13 residues. Germline CDR1 MDHEN, CDR2 SYDVKM. V gave up 6 bases and J gave up 1 base, with 7 bases separating them.

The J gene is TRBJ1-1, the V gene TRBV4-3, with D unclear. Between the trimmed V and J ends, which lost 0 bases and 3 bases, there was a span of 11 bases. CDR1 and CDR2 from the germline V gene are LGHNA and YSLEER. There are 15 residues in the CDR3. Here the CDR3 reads CASSQEIREYTEAFF. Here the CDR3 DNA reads TGCGCCAGCAGCCAAGAAATCCGGGAGTACACTGAAGCTTTCTTT.